One and the same sample provided the 29 T cell receptor beta chains below, sequenced in a study of blood T cell repertoires in COVID-19. Clones were sequenced by immunoSEQ multiplex PCR, and TCRdb holds only the in-frame ones, with some missing. The data show around 200,000 clones, around 82% seen once. The sample consisted of peripheral blood. The receptors shown here come from a man between 40 and 49 years old with active or convalescent COVID-19.

The chain joins TRBV20-1 to TRBJ2-1; TRBD2 matches 8 bases. The CDR3 extends over 11 amino acids. Trimming removed 4 bases from V and 15 bases from J; junction bases left unmatched: 8. Germline CDR1 DFQATT, CDR2 SNEGSKA (reference sequence). This CDR3 is CSAKLREGPFF. As DNA, the CDR3 is TGCAGTGCTAAACTTCGGGAGGGCCCGTTCTTC.

For this clone: The sample has other DNA sequences that encode this CDR3 too. The CDR3 sequence is CASSLRGNTEAFF. CDR3 nucleotides: TGTGCCAGCAGCCTCCGGGGGAACACTGAAGCTTTCTTT. The V call is TRBV7-2, the J call TRBJ1-1; unclear D gene. Deletions cut 5 bases from V and 1 base from J, with 8 bases between. Germline assignment: CDR1 SGHTA and CDR2 FQGNSA. The CDR3 consists of 13 residues.

This chain uses TRBV27 with TRBJ1-2, with TRBD1 identical over 9 bases. The CDR3 runs 14 residues. Looked up from germline, CDR1 is MNHEY and CDR2 is SMNVEV (reference sequence). V shed 7 bases and J 1 base; nucleotides not matched to a gene: 4. The CDR3 bases are TGTGCCAGCACCCCGACAGGGGGTAACTATGGCTACACCTTC. This gives the protein CASTPTGGNYGYTF.

This clone was seen a handful of times. V and J are TRBV27 and TRBJ1-1, with 8 positions matching TRBD1. The V gene end was trimmed by 5 bases and the J gene end by 0 bases; junction bases not matched to a gene: 8. CDR3 length equals 16 residues. Germline V CDR1 and CDR2: MNHEY, SMNVEV (reference sequence). For the CDR3, the DNA is TGTGCCAGCAGTCCAAACAGGGGGTCGATGAACACTGAAGCTTTCTTT. It specifies CASSPNRGSMNTEAFF.

This chain links TRBV7-8 with TRBJ2-1; 11 bases line up with TRBD2. V shed 5 bases and J 2 bases; nucleotides not matched to a gene: 2. Germline V gives CDR1 SGHVS, CDR2 FQNEAQ. This CDR3 has 15 amino acids. The CDR3 sequence: CASSPGLAAYNEQFF. In DNA, the CDR3 is TGTGCCAGCAGCCCGGGACTAGCGGCCTACAATGAGCAGTTCTTC.

The chain recombines TRBV25-1 with TRBJ2-1; 7 bases line up with TRBD1. CDR1 and CDR2 (germline): MGHDK, SYGVNS. This CDR3 is 17 amino acids long. V shed 4 bases and J 2 bases; nucleotides not matched to a gene: 11. The CDR3 nucleotides read TGTGCCAGCAGTGGCCGGGACAGCCTAACCACCTACAATGAGCAGTTCTTC. This codes for CASSGRDSLTTYNEQFF.

Worth noting for this clone: The identical CDR3 is also encoded by other nucleotide sequences in the sample. The rearrangement uses TRBV7-2 and TRBJ1-5; TRBD1 aligns across 8 bases. The junction had 1 base not matched to a gene; V was cut back by 4 bases and J by 2 bases. CDR1 is SGHTA and CDR2 is FQGNSA in the germline V gene. The CDR3 consists of 14 residues. The CDR3 loop is CASSSGQGNQPQHF. The DNA for the CDR3 is TGTGCCAGCAGCTCGGGACAGGGCAATCAGCCCCAGCATTTT.

This sequence joins TRBV7-9 and TRBJ1-1; a weak D match, TRBD1 (6 bases). CDR3 length: 15 residues. The germline V gene encodes CDR1 SEHNR and CDR2 FQNEAQ (reference sequence). V dropped 6 bases and J dropped 1 base, with 15 bases sitting between them. CDR3 in amino acids: CASRATGLGNTEAFF. The CDR3 DNA is TGTGCCAGCAGGGCCACAGGGCTGGGGAACACTGAAGCTTTCTTT.

This clone was counted a single time. V usage is TRBV15 and J usage is TRBJ1-6; D gene uncertain. The ends were cut back, 0 bases at V and 10 bases at J, with 7 bases in the middle. CDR1 is LNHNV and CDR2 is YYDKDF in the germline V gene (reference sequence). There are 13 residues in the CDR3. CDR3 sequence: CATSRDPQSPLHF. DNA of the CDR3: TGTGCCACCAGCAGAGATCCGCAGTCACCCCTCCACTTT.

The genes are TRBV6-5 and TRBJ2-7; tentatively, D is TRBD1 (5 bases). The length of the CDR3 is 15 residues. Germline values: CDR1 MNHEY, CDR2 SVGAGI. Trimming left V 7 bases short and J 2 bases short, with 18 bases between. CDR3 region: CASTPGHVSTYEQYF. The CDR3, as DNA: TGTGCCAGCACGCCCGGACACGTTTCGACCTACGAGCAGTACTTC.

This chain joins TRBV5-4 and TRBJ1-3; TRBD1 agrees at 8 bases. Germline CDR1 reads SGHNT; CDR2 reads YYREEE (reference sequence). This CDR3 is built from 15 residues. The V segment lost 0 bases and the J segment 3 bases; nucleotides outside the gene matches: 2. The CDR3 sequence is CASSLDRGVGNTIYF. CDR3 DNA sequence: TGTGCCAGCAGCTTGGACAGGGGGGTTGGAAACACCATATATTTT.

The CDR3 DNA sequence: TGTGCCAGCATGGACAGGGCTTATGGTGGCTACACCTTC. Protein sequence: CASMDRAYGGYTF. The chain carries TRBV14 and TRBJ1-2; 8 bases fit TRBD1. Germline CDR1 SGHDN, CDR2 FVKESK. Losses at the gene ends were 7 bases for V and 7 bases for J; bases not matched to a gene: 8. CDR3 length: 13 residues.

This clone showed up just a few times. The V gene is TRBV7-9, the J gene TRBJ2-7; 9 nucleotides line up with TRBD1. The CDR3 is made up of 15 amino acids. Trimming took 5 bases from V and 6 from J; bases not matched to a gene: 11. The germline V gene has CDR1 SEHNR and CDR2 FQNEAQ (reference sequence). As DNA, the CDR3 is TGTGCCAGCAGCGCAAGACAGGGGGATCCCGGCGAGCAGTACTTC. Translated: CASSARQGDPGEQYF.

V is TRBV28 and J is TRBJ2-3; 9 nucleotides match TRBD2. The ends lost 2 bases at V and 1 base at J; junction bases unmatched: 4. Germline V gene lookup returns CDR1 MDHEN and CDR2 SYDVKM. CDR3 size: 16 residues. CDR3 bases: TGTGCCAGCAGTTTAATGGCGGGGGGGGGCACAGATACGCAGTATTTT. Its protein is CASSLMAGGGTDTQYF.

The rearrangement joins TRBV4-1 to TRBJ1-2, with a weak D call TRBD1 (6 bases). The CDR3 extends over 14 amino acids. V was pared by 4 bases and J by 7 bases, with 16 bases between. CDR1 and CDR2 (germline): MGHRA, YSYEKL. CDR3 DNA: TGCGCCAGCAGCCGCGTTGAGACAGGCTCTGGCTACACCTTC. It codes for CASSRVETGSGYTF.

The chain employs TRBV4-1 and TRBJ2-7, with D tentatively TRBD2 (6 bases). Germline lookup yields CDR1 MGHRA and CDR2 YSYEKL. Trimming removed 2 bases at V and 1 base at J, with 24 bases between. The CDR3 sequence is 19 residues long. The CDR3 here is CASSQNPSRAGTISYEQYF. The CDR3 nucleotides are TGCGCCAGCAGCCAAAACCCCTCGAGAGCGGGTACCATATCCTACGAGCAGTACTTC.

The sample holds a few counts of this clone. This chain connects TRBV5-4 to TRBJ2-5; 7 bases match TRBD1. Trimming cost V 4 bases and J 3 bases; bases outside gene matches: 12. Germline CDR1 reads SGHNT; CDR2 reads YYREEE (reference sequence). The CDR3 length is 16 residues. The CDR3 reads CASSPPGQGVKETQYF. Written as DNA, the CDR3 is TGTGCCAGCAGCCCTCCCGGGCAGGGGGTGAAAGAGACCCAGTACTTC.

V usage is TRBV19 and J usage is TRBJ1-5; weak D call: TRBD1 (6 bases). Per the germline V gene, CDR1 is LNHDA and CDR2 is SQIVND (reference sequence). V was cut by 0 bases and J by 4 bases, with 10 bases left in between. This CDR3 region has 15 residues. The CDR3 spells CASSIEQGGNQPQHF. As DNA, the CDR3 is TGTGCCAGTAGTATAGAACAGGGTGGGAATCAGCCCCAGCATTTT.

The genes are TRBV2 and TRBJ2-1; TRBD1 matches 12 bases. The CDR3 consists of 17 residues. Germline CDR1 SNHLY, CDR2 FYNNEI. J lost 5 bases, V lost 7 bases, and 12 bases had no gene match. DNA for the CDR3: TGTGCCAGCAACGGGGACAGGGGGCTATCATCCCACAATGAGCAGTTCTTC. Translating gives CASNGDRGLSSHNEQFF.

In its sample, this clone was seen a few times. V gene TRBV7-9 combines with J gene TRBJ2-7; 8 nucleotides align to TRBD1. The junction had 9 bases not matched to a gene; V was cut back by 5 bases and J by 9 bases. The CDR3 contains 13 residues. CDR1 and CDR2 from the germline V gene are SEHNR and FQNEAQ (reference sequence). The chain's CDR3 is CASSPTSDRGQYF. The CDR3 DNA reads as TGTGCCAGCAGCCCAACCTCCGACAGGGGGCAGTACTTC.

V gene TRBV9 combines with J gene TRBJ1-2; D remains ambiguous. The V end lost 0 bases, the J end lost 7 bases, and 19 bases lay between the germline ends. CDR3 length: 16 residues. Germline CDR1 reads SGDLS; CDR2 reads YYNGEE. CDR3 region: CASSVEGDALMGGYTF. The CDR3 DNA sequence: TGTGCCAGCAGCGTAGAGGGAGACGCTCTTATGGGTGGCTACACCTTC.

The chain combines TRBV3-1 (or the pseudogene TRBV3-2) with TRBJ2-4; 8 bases align to TRBD1. Germline assignment: CDR1 LGHDT and CDR2 YNNKEL (reference sequence). The CDR3 is made up of 16 amino acids. V gave up 4 bases and J gave up 1 base; unmatched junction bases: 6. The CDR3 nucleotides are TGTGCCAGCAGCCCCCGGACAGGGCGGGCCAAAAACATTCAGTACTTC. Its translation is CASSPRTGRAKNIQYF.

This clone was detected once. The chain combines TRBV5-3 with TRBJ2-1, with D hard to call. TRBV5-3 is an ORF, and what it does is uncertain. V gave up 0 bases and J gave up 4 bases, with 8 bases separating them. The CDR3 covers 14 residues. The CDR3 is CARSLERSYNEQFF. The DNA of the CDR3 is TGTGCCAGAAGCTTGGAGCGTAGTTACAATGAGCAGTTCTTC.

V and J are TRBV2 and TRBJ2-3; 9 bases are a match to TRBD2. The CDR3 covers 16 residues. The germline V gene has CDR1 SNHLY and CDR2 FYNNEI. J lost 3 bases, V lost 5 bases, and 9 bases had no gene match. CDR3 residues: CASSLTSGPLTDTQYF. Written as DNA, the CDR3 is TGTGCCAGCAGTTTAACTAGCGGGCCCTTGACAGATACGCAGTATTTT.

The chain uses TRBV3-1 (or the pseudogene TRBV3-2) and TRBJ1-3; possible D gene TRBD1, 5 bases. CDR3 size: 14 residues. The V end lost 7 bases, the J end lost 4 bases, and 14 bases lay between the germline ends. Per the germline V gene, CDR1 is LGHDT and CDR2 is YNNKEL (reference sequence). The CDR3 sequence is CASTTDPGGNTIYF. The CDR3 DNA reads TGTGCCAGCACCACCGATCCAGGGGGAAACACCATATATTTT.

This clone was observed a few times. The chain links TRBV14 to TRBJ1-2; D is possibly TRBD1 (6 bases). The CDR3 covers 15 residues. CDR1 is SGHDN, CDR2 FVKESK, per germline. Between the trimmed V and J ends, which lost 8 bases and 5 bases, there was a span of 21 bases. CDR3 DNA: TGTGCCAGCGGCGGCGAAGGACAGTTGCGTTATGGCTACACCTTC. This translates into CASGGEGQLRYGYTF.

V is TRBV10-2 and J is TRBJ1-2; D may be TRBD1 (6 bases). The CDR3 extends over 14 amino acids. Trimming removed 3 bases at V and 5 bases at J, with 13 bases between. The germline CDR1 and CDR2 sequences are WSHSY and SAAADI. The CDR3 reads CASSDQGQIYGYTF. CDR3 sequence (DNA): TGCGCCAGCAGTGATCAAGGACAGATTTATGGCTACACCTTC.

The chain combines TRBV19 with TRBJ2-1; 11 bases are a match to TRBD2. CDR1 LNHDA and CDR2 SQIVND come from the germline V gene (reference sequence). V dropped 4 bases and J dropped 6; count of bases not matched to a gene: 11. CDR3 length: 17 amino acids. The CDR3 sequence: CASSRHPTSGSFNEQFF. Here the CDR3 DNA reads TGTGCCAGTAGTAGGCACCCAACTAGCGGGAGTTTCAATGAGCAGTTCTTC.

J is TRBJ1-5 and V is TRBV2, with TRBD1 identical over 7 bases. From germline, CDR1 is SNHLY and CDR2 FYNNEI. The length of the CDR3 is 18 residues. With V trimmed by 6 bases and J by 0 bases, 14 bases remained unmatched. In DNA form, the CDR3 reads TGTGCCAGCAGCGTCGACAGGGCCCGTTATAATAGCAATCAGCCCCAGCATTTT. This translates into CASSVDRARYNSNQPQHF. The full variable domain, in which reference TRBV2 and TRBJ1-5 provide the parts outside the CDR3, is EPEVTQTPSHQVTQMGQEVILRCVPISNHLYFYWYRQILGQKVEFLVSFYNNEISEKSEIFDDQFSVERPDGSNFTLKIRSTKLEDSAMYFCASSVDRARYNSNQPQHFGDGTRLSIL.